The 25 T cell receptor beta chains listed next were all sequenced from one sample in a study of shared clonotypes between healthy human individuals. Measured with immunoSEQ multiplex PCR; TCRdb has only the in-frame clones, and not every one. Seen here are millions of clones, roughly 94% observed once, and the top ten hold 0.1% to 0.15%. Sequenced material: naive CD4+ T cells sorted from blood. The subset was: CD45RA+ positively selected. These receptors all stem from a man between 18 and 35 years old in good health.

As regards this clone: The sample carries other DNA sequences with the same CDR3. The CDR3 here is CASSSGSSYEQYF. DNA of the CDR3: TGCGCCAGCAGCTCAGGGAGCTCCTACGAGCAGTACTTC. The V and J genes are TRBV5-1 and TRBJ2-7, with D perhaps given as TRBD1 or TRBD2 (5 bases each). This CDR3 has 13 amino acids. With 3 bases removed from V and 0 bases from J, the gap between germline ends came to 7 bases. In germline, CDR1 is SGHRS, CDR2 YFSETQ.

To note about this clone: Its ends do not fully match the called genes, so a read error is possible. The chain couples TRBV7-7 to TRBJ2-5, with TRBD1 matching over 10 bases. From germline, CDR1 is SSHAT and CDR2 FNYEAQ (reference sequence). This CDR3 has 14 residues. The CDR3 here is CASSKDRGQETQYF. As DNA, the CDR3 is TGTGCTAGCAGCAAGGACAGGGGGCAAGAGACCCAGTACTTC.

Note on this clone: Other DNA sequences within the sample encode an identical CDR3. The chain has TRBV10-3 and TRBJ2-7; D possibly corresponds to TRBD2 (5 bases). The CDR3 is 12 amino acids. Trimming removed 2 bases at V and 4 bases at J, with 6 bases between. The germline V gene has CDR1 ENHRY and CDR2 SYGVKD. The CDR3 nucleotides read TGTGCCATCAGTGAGGGAGGATACGAGCAGTACTTC. Its translation is CAISEGGYEQYF.

The chain links TRBV9 to TRBJ2-2, with D possibly matching TRBD1 (5 bases). This CDR3 is built from 12 residues. Trimming took off 3 bases at V and 5 bases at J, with 5 bases between the two ends. CDR1 SGDLS and CDR2 YYNGEE come from the germline V gene. The chain's CDR3 is CASSDRTGELFF. The CDR3 coding sequence is TGTGCCAGCAGCGACAGGACCGGGGAGCTGTTTTTT.

V and J are TRBV2 and TRBJ2-3; D not resolved. The germline V gene has CDR1 SNHLY and CDR2 FYNNEI. The V and J ends lost 6 bases and 3 bases respectively, with 16 bases between them. The CDR3 covers 15 residues. The CDR3: CASRRSPMETDTQYF. The CDR3 bases are TGTGCCAGCAGGCGGTCCCCTATGGAGACAGATACGCAGTATTTT.

V is TRBV6-5 and J is TRBJ1-1, with 7 bases aligning to TRBD1. Trimming at V came to 6 bases and at J to 4 bases, leaving 11 bases not matched to a gene. The germline V gene encodes CDR1 MNHEY and CDR2 SVGAGI. CDR3 length: 15 amino acids. The CDR3 DNA reads TGTGCCAGCAGACCCTCTGGGACAGTGGGCACTGAAGCTTTCTTT. It encodes CASRPSGTVGTEAFF.

The chain combines TRBV19 with TRBJ1-3, with D tentatively TRBD1 (5 bases). Germline CDR1 is LNHDA and CDR2 is SQIVND (reference sequence). V gave up 10 bases and J gave up 7 bases, with 14 bases separating them. This CDR3 has 12 residues. CDR3: CATRDPVNTIYF. CDR3 sequence (DNA): TGTGCCACTAGGGACCCCGTGAACACCATATATTTT.

V and J are TRBV6-6 and TRBJ1-2; no clear D. The CDR3 is made up of 13 amino acids. The V gene's germline CDR1 is MNHNY and CDR2 SVGAGI (reference sequence). V was trimmed by 2 bases and J by 0 bases, leaving 4 bases between them. The CDR3 loop reads CASSYVANYGYTF. The DNA of the CDR3 is TGTGCCAGCAGTTACGTAGCTAACTATGGCTACACCTTC.

The chain has TRBV5-3 and TRBJ1-2; 7 positions match TRBD1. TRBV5-3 is marked as an open reading frame, function uncertain. The CDR3 totals 15 residues. Losses at the gene ends were 1 base for V and 2 bases for J; bases not matched to a gene: 5. In nucleotides, the CDR3 is TGTGCCAGAAGCTTGATGGTACAGGGGAACTATGGCTACACCTTC. The encoded protein is CARSLMVQGNYGYTF.

The V and J genes are TRBV28 and TRBJ2-4, with 12 bases identical to TRBD1. The CDR3 covers 13 residues. The germline V gene encodes CDR1 MDHEN and CDR2 SYDVKM. The V segment lost 3 bases and the J segment 11 bases; nucleotides outside the gene matches: 2. CDR3 protein: CASSLRDRGLQYF. CDR3 bases: TGTGCCAGCAGTTTGCGGGACAGGGGGCTTCAGTACTTC.

The rearrangement uses TRBV6-1 and TRBJ2-5; D is tentatively TRBD1 or TRBD2 (5 bases each). This CDR3 region has 15 residues. The germline V gene has CDR1 MNHNS and CDR2 SASEGT. Trimming took off 4 bases at V and 3 bases at J, with 15 bases between the two ends. CDR3 in DNA: TGTGCCAGCAGTGGGCCCCTGGTGGGGGAAGAGACCCAGTACTTC. Residues: CASSGPLVGEETQYF.

The chain carries TRBV6-1 and TRBJ2-3; 10 bases fit TRBD1. CDR3 length: 15 amino acids. CDR1 MNHNS and CDR2 SASEGT come from the germline V gene. The ends lost 10 bases at V and 3 bases at J; junction bases unmatched: 10. Here the CDR3 DNA reads TGTGCCATCAGAGACAGGGGGCGCGGGACAGATACGCAGTATTTT. Translation gives CAIRDRGRGTDTQYF.

This chain links TRBV18 with TRBJ2-2; tentative D call: TRBD1 (6 bases). Deletions cut 2 bases from V and 6 bases from J, with 19 bases between. Germline assignment: CDR1 KGHSH and CDR2 LQKENI. The CDR3 covers 17 residues. The CDR3 DNA follows: TGTGCCAGCTCACCATTCCTGGACAGTCTCAACCCCGGGGAGCTGTTTTTT. Protein: CASSPFLDSLNPGELFF.

J is TRBJ2-5 and V is TRBV10-3; 14 nucleotides line up with TRBD2. The CDR3 is 16 residues long. Trimming at V came to 6 bases and at J to 4 bases, leaving 7 bases not matched to a gene. Germline V CDR1 and CDR2: ENHRY, SYGVKD. DNA for the CDR3: TGTGCCATCAGAGGTACCGGGACTAGCGGGAGAGAGACCCAGTACTTC. Its protein product is CAIRGTGTSGRETQYF.

This chain connects TRBV5-1 to TRBJ1-2; no clear D gene. This CDR3 region has 14 residues. Germline V gene sequence: CDR1 SGHRS, CDR2 YFSETQ. V was clipped by 0 bases and J by 1 base, with 7 bases between them. The CDR3 sequence: CASSLGLDNYGYTF. The CDR3 DNA reads as TGCGCCAGCAGCTTGGGTTTGGATAACTATGGCTACACCTTC.

The chain carries TRBV19 and TRBJ1-1; weak D call: TRBD1 (6 bases). The CDR3 totals 14 residues. Germline V gene lookup returns CDR1 LNHDA and CDR2 SQIVND (reference sequence). With 7 bases removed from V and 1 base from J, the gap between germline ends came to 13 bases. CDR3 protein: CASTPLQGNTEAFF. CDR3 coding DNA: TGTGCCAGTACCCCATTACAGGGGAACACTGAAGCTTTCTTT.

CDR3 nucleotides: TGTGCCATCAGTGATACAAGGGGGCAATACGAGCAGTACTTC. As protein: CAISDTRGQYEQYF. The gene calls are TRBV10-3 and TRBJ2-7; 7 bases line up with TRBD1. Germline-derived CDR1 and CDR2 are ENHRY and SYGVKD. V trimming: 3 bases; J trimming: 4 bases; junction bases outside the gene matches: 6. The CDR3 has 14 residues.

V is TRBV19 and J is TRBJ1-4; no clear D. CDR1 is LNHDA and CDR2 is SQIVND in the germline V gene (reference sequence). The CDR3 is 12 residues long. V was clipped by 5 bases and J by 4 bases, with 5 bases between them. CDR3 in DNA: TGTGCCAGTAGTGCGGGTAATGAAAAACTGTTTTTT. Its translation is CASSAGNEKLFF.

The chain recombines TRBV6-1 with TRBJ2-7, with 7 bases that match TRBD1. Germline CDR1 MNHNS, CDR2 SASEGT. V shed 3 bases and J 3 bases; nucleotides not matched to a gene: 5. The CDR3 has 14 residues. The DNA for the CDR3 is TGTGCCAGCAGTGATTGGGGACAGAACTACGAGCAGTACTTC. Amino acids: CASSDWGQNYEQYF.

The chain links TRBV28 to TRBJ2-5; 7 bases match TRBD1. Germline loops: CDR1 MDHEN, CDR2 SYDVKM. This CDR3 comprises 17 residues. V shed 6 bases and J 3 bases; nucleotides not matched to a gene: 16. The CDR3 sequence: CASSLLFPDRVEETQYF. In DNA form, the CDR3 reads TGTGCCAGCAGCCTCTTATTCCCCGACAGGGTCGAAGAGACCCAGTACTTC.

This chain connects TRBV6-1 to TRBJ2-7, with 9 bases identical to TRBD2. Per germline, CDR1 MNHNS and CDR2 SASEGT. V was pared by 2 bases and J by 3 bases, with 5 bases of the junction left unmatched. This CDR3 is built from 15 residues. The CDR3 spells CASSEYGTSLYEQYF. The CDR3 DNA reads TGTGCCAGCAGTGAATACGGGACTAGCCTCTACGAGCAGTACTTC.

The V call is TRBV11-1, the J call TRBJ2-3; 10 nucleotides agree with TRBD2. The CDR3 is 14 residues long. Germline assignment: CDR1 SGHAT and CDR2 FQDESV (reference sequence). The ends lost 2 bases at V and 4 bases at J; junction bases unmatched: 0. The CDR3 DNA reads TGTGCCAGCAGCTTACTAGCGGGGGCAGATACGCAGTATTTT. Translation: CASSLLAGADTQYF.

The chain uses TRBV6-1 and TRBJ2-1, with 9 bases fitting TRBD1. After removal of 4 bases from V and 4 bases from J, the junction contained 5 bases not matched to a gene. From germline, CDR1 is MNHNS and CDR2 SASEGT. The CDR3 is 15 residues long. The DNA of the CDR3 is TGTGCCAGCAGTGCGGAGGGACAGGGATACAATGAGCAGTTCTTC. It translates to CASSAEGQGYNEQFF.

A note on this clone: A read error may produce the germline difference seen at one junction end. V and J are TRBV11-2 and TRBJ2-7; 7 bases align to TRBD1. CDR1 is SGHAT, CDR2 FQNNGV, per germline. The CDR3 length is 15 residues. Written as DNA, the CDR3 is TGTGCCAGCAGGGAAACCGGGACAGTATCCTCCGAGCAGTACTTC. Encoded protein: CASRETGTVSSEQYF.

In nucleotides, the CDR3 is TGTGCCAGCAGCTTAACTAGCCTACAACGAGGGGATGAGCAGTTCTTC. This sequence encodes CASSLTSLQRGDEQFF. The chain is built from TRBV7-2 and TRBJ2-1; D is possibly TRBD2 (6 bases). Trimming stripped 2 bases from V and 8 bases from J, with 19 bases between. CDR1 is SGHTA and CDR2 is FQGNSA in the germline V gene. The CDR3 covers 16 residues.